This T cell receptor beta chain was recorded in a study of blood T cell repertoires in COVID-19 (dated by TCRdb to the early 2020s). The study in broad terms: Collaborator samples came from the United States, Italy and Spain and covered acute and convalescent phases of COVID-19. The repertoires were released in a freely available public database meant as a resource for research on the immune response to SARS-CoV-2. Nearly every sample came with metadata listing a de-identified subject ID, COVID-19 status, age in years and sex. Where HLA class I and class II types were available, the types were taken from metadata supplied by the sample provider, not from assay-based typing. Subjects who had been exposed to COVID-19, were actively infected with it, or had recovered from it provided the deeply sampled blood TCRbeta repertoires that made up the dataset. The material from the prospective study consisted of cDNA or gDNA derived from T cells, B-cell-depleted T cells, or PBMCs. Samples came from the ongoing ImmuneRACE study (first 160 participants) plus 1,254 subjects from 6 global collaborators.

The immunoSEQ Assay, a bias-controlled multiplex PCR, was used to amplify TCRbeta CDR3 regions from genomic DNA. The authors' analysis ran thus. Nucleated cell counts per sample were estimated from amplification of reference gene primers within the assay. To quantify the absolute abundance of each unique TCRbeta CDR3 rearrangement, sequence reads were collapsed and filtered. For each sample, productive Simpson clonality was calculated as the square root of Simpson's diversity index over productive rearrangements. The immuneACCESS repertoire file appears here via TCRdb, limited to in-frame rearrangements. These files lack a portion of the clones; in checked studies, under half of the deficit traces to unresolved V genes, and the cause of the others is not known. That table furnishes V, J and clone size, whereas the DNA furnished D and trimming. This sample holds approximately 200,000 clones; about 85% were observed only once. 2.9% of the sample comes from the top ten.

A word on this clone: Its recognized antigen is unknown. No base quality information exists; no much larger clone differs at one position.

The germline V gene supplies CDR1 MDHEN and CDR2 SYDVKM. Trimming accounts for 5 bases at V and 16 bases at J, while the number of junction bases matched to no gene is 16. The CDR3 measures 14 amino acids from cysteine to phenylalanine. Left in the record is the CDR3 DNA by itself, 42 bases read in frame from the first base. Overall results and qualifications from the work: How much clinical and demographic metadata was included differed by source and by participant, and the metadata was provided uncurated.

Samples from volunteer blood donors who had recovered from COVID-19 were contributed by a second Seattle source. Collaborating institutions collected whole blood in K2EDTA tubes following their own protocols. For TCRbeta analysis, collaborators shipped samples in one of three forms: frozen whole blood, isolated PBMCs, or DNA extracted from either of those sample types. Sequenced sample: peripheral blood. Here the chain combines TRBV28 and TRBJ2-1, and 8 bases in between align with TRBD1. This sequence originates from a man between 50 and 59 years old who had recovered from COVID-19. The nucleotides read TGTGCCAGCAGTCGACAGGGGCAAGGGCGTCCCCGTTTCTTC. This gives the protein CASSRQGQGRPRFF.